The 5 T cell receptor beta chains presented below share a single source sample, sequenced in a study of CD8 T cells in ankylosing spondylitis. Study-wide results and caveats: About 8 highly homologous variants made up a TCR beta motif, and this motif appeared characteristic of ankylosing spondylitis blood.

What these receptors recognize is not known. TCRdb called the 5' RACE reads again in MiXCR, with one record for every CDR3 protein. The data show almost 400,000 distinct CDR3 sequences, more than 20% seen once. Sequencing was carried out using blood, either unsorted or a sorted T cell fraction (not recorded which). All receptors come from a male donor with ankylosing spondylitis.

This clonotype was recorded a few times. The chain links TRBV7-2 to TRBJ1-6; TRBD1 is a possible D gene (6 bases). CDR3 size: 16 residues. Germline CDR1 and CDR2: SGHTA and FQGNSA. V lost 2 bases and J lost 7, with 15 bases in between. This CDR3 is CASSLSLTGRNSPLHF. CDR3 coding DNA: TGTGCCAGCAGCTTATCTTTGACAGGACGGAATTCACCCCTCCACTTT. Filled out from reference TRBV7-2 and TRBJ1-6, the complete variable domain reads GAGVSQSPSNKVTEKGKDVELRCDPISGHTALYWYRQSLGQGLEFLIYFQGNSAPDKSGLPSDRFSAERTGGSVSTLTIQRTQQEDSAVYLCASSLSLTGRNSPLHFGNGTRLTVT.

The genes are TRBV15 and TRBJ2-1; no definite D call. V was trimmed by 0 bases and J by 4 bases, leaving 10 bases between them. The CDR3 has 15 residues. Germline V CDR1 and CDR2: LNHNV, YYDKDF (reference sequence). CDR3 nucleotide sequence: TGTGCCACCAGCAGAGAATTGGGAAGGTACAATGAGCAGTTCTTC. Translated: CATSRELGRYNEQFF.

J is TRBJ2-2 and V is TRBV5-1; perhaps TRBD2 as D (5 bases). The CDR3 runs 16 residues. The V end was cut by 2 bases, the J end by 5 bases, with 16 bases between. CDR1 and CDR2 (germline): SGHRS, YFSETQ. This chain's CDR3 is CASSFTPGLTTGELFF. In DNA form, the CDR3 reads TGCGCCAGCAGCTTTACCCCCGGACTGACAACCGGGGAGCTGTTTTTT.

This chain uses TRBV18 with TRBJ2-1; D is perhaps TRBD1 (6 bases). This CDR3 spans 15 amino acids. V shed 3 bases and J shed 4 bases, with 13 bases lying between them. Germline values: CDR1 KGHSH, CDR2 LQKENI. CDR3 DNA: TGTGCCAGCTCACCGAACAGGGCGCTATACAATGAGCAGTTCTTC. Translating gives CASSPNRALYNEQFF.

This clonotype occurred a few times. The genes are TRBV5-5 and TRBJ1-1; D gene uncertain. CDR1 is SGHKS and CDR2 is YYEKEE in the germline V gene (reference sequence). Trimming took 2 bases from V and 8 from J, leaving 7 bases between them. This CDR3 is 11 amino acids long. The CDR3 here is CASSFLREAFF. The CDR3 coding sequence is TGTGCCAGCAGCTTCCTTCGCGAAGCTTTCTTT.